The clone carrying this T cell receptor (beta chain) was counted a few times. TCRdb reprocessed the RT-PCR reads with MiXCR, giving one entry per CDR3 protein. The repertoire holds hundreds of thousands of distinct CDR3 sequences, with approximately 14% as singletons. The CDR3 is made up of 13 amino acids. The V gene's germline CDR1 is LGHDT and CDR2 YNNKEL (reference sequence). Trimming removed 3 bases at V and 7 bases at J, with 10 bases between. The chain combines TRBV3-1 with TRBJ2-1; D might be TRBD2 (5 bases). The sequenced material came from memory CD4+ T cells from blood. The sequence derives from a female donor in good health, serving as a healthy control. CDR3 nucleotide sequence: TGTGCCAGCAGCCAGAGAGGCGGGAATGAGCAGTTCTTC. This codes for CASSQRGGNEQFF.